This is a list of T cell receptor beta chains from one sample in a study of blood T cell repertoires in COVID-19. Produced via immunoSEQ multiplex PCR; TCRdb's table is partial and in-frame only. Of hundreds of thousands of clones in the sample, 86% were seen once. What was sequenced was peripheral blood. The receptors come from a woman aged 25 to 39 with active or convalescent COVID-19. Both conserved end residues are part of each CDR3. A D gene is named only where the DNA matches it firmly. Clone size is not always given. Where it is, it says once, few, many or a class for expanded clones.

clone_size: .
v_call: TRBV11-2
d_call: TRBD1
j_call: TRBJ1-6
cdr3_aa: CASSKSPGTGNSPLHF
cdr3_nt: TGTGCCAGCAGTAAATCCCCCGGGACAGGGAATTCACCCCTCCACTTT

clone_size: .
v_call: TRBV25-1
d_call: TRBD1
j_call: TRBJ1-2
cdr3_aa: CASTGQANYGYTF
cdr3_nt: TGTGCCAGCACGGGACAGGCAAACTATGGCTACACCTTC

clone_size: .
v_call: TRBV4-2
d_call: .
j_call: TRBJ1-3
cdr3_aa: CASSQDGTNSGNTIYF
cdr3_nt: TGTGCCAGCAGCCAAGACGGGACAAACTCTGGAAACACCATATATTTT

clone_size: .
v_call: TRBV19
d_call: .
j_call: TRBJ1-5
cdr3_aa: CASSMGRGWGQPQHF
cdr3_nt: TGTGCCAGTAGTATGGGCAGGGGATGGGGACAGCCCCAGCATTTT

clone_size: .
v_call: TRBV11-3
d_call: .
j_call: TRBJ2-2
cdr3_aa: CASSPQTVNTGELFF
cdr3_nt: TGTGCCAGCAGCCCCCAGACAGTGAACACCGGGGAGCTGTTTTTT

clone_size: .
v_call: TRBV19
d_call: .
j_call: TRBJ2-1
cdr3_aa: CASSTLANEQFF
cdr3_nt: TGTGCCAGTAGTACCCTAGCAAATGAGCAGTTCTTC

clone_size: .
v_call: TRBV5-6
d_call: .
j_call: TRBJ1-2
cdr3_aa: CASSFEPSGAYGYTF
cdr3_nt: TGTGCCAGCAGCTTCGAACCGTCAGGGGCCTATGGCTACACCTTC

clone_size: .
v_call: TRBV3-1/TRBV3-2
d_call: .
j_call: TRBJ2-1
cdr3_aa: CASSQEPAGYEQFF
cdr3_nt: TGTGCCAGCAGCCAAGAGCCAGCGGGCTATGAGCAGTTCTTC

clone_size: once
v_call: TRBV19
d_call: .
j_call: TRBJ2-6
cdr3_aa: CASSIIQTGANVLTF
cdr3_nt: TGTGCCAGTAGTATAATCCAAACTGGGGCCAACGTCCTGACTTTC

clone_size: .
v_call: TRBV2
d_call: .
j_call: TRBJ1-3
cdr3_aa: CASSLGGGFVSGNTIYF
cdr3_nt: TGTGCCAGCAGCCTTGGGGGGGGATTTGTGTCTGGAAACACCATATATTTT

clone_size: .
v_call: TRBV6-6
d_call: TRBD1
j_call: TRBJ1-1
cdr3_aa: CASSDGQGAIAEAFF
cdr3_nt: TGTGCCAGCAGTGACGGACAGGGGGCAATAGCTGAAGCTTTCTTT

clone_size: .
v_call: TRBV6-2/TRBV6-3
d_call: .
j_call: TRBJ2-3
cdr3_aa: CASSQLEDTQYF
cdr3_nt: TGTGCCAGCAGTCAACTAGAAGATACGCAGTATTTT

clone_size: .
v_call: TRBV7-9
d_call: TRBD1
j_call: TRBJ2-1
cdr3_aa: CASSPSLWGQISYNEQFF
cdr3_nt: TGTGCCAGCAGCCCCAGCCTTTGGGGACAGATCTCCTACAATGAGCAGTTCTTC

clone_size: .
v_call: TRBV6-5
d_call: TRBD2
j_call: TRBJ2-7
cdr3_aa: CASSLDSGSPYEQYF
cdr3_nt: TGTGCCAGCAGTTTGGATAGCGGGAGCCCCTACGAGCAGTACTTC

clone_size: .
v_call: TRBV10-3
d_call: TRBD2
j_call: TRBJ2-5
cdr3_aa: CAISESRTSGYQETQYF
cdr3_nt: TGTGCCATCAGTGAGTCTCGGACTAGCGGGTACCAAGAGACCCAGTACTTC

clone_size: .
v_call: TRBV12-3/TRBV12-4
d_call: .
j_call: TRBJ2-5
cdr3_aa: CASSWEKKTQYF
cdr3_nt: TGTGCCAGCAGCTGGGAGAAAAAGACCCAGTACTTC